This entry is about one T cell receptor (beta chain). In the authors' workflow: Reference gene primer amplification gave nucleated cell count estimates. The protocol was immunoSEQ multiplex PCR, while the TCRdb copy is restricted to in-frame clones and leaves out a portion. That table furnishes V, J and clone size, whereas the DNA furnished D and trimming. The sample records 150,000 or so clones, about 91% being singletons. The data are from a study of blood T cell repertoires in COVID-19. Sequences were obtained from peripheral blood. The receptor was derived from a woman aged 55-70 years with acute or convalescent COVID-19.

Written as DNA, the CDR3 is TGTGCCAGCAGCAGAACCAGGGGGTCCGGGGAGCTGTTTTTT. This translates into CASSRTRGSGELFF. The chain links TRBV9 to TRBJ2-2; 7 bases map to TRBD1. Germline V lookup: CDR1 SGDLS, CDR2 YYNGEE. This CDR3 has 14 amino acids. V lost 4 bases and J lost 6; bases outside the gene matches: 6.